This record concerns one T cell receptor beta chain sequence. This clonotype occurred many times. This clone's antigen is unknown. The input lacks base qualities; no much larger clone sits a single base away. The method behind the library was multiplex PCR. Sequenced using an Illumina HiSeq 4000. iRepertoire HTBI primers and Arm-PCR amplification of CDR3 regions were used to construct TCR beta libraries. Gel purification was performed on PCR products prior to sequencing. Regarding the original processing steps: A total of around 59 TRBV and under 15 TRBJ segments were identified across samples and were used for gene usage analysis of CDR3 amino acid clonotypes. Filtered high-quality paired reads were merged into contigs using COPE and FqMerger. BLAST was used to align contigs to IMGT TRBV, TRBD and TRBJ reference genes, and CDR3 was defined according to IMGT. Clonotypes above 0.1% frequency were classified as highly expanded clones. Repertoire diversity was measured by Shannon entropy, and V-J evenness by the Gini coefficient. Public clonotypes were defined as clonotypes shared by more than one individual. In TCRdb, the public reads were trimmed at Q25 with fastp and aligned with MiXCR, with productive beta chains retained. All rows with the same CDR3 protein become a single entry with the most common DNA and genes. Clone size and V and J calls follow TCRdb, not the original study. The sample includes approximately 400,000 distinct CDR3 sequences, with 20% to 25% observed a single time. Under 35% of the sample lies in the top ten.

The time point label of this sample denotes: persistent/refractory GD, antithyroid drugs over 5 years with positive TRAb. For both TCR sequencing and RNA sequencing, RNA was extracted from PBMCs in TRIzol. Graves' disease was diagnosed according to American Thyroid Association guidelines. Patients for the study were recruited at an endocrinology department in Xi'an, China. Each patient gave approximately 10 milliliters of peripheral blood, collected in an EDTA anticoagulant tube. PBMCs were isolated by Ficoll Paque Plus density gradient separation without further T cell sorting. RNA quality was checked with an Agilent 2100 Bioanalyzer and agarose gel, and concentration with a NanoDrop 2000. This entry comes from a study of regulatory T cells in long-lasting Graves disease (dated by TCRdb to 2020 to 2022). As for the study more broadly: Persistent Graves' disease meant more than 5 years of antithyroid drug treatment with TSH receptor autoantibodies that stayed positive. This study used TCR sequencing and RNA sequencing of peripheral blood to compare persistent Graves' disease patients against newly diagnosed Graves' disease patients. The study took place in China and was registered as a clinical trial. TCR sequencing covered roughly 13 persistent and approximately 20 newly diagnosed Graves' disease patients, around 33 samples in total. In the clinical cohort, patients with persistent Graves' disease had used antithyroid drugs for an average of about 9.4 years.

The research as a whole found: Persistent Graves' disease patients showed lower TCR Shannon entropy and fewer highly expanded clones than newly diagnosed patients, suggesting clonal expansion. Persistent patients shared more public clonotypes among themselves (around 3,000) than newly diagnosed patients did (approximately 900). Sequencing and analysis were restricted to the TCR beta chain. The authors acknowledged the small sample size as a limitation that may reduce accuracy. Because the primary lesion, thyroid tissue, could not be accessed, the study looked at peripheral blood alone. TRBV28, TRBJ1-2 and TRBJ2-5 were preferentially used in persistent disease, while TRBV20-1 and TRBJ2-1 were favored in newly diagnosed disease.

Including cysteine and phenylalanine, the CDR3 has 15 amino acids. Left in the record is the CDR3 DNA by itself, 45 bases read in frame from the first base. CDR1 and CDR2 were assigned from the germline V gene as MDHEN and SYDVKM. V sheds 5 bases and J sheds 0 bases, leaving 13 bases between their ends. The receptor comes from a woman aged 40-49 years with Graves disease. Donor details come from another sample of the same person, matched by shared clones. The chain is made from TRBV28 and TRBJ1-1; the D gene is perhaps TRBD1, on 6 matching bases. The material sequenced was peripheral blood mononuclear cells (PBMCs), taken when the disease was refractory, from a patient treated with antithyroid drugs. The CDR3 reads CASSPGTPMNTEAFF. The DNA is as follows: TGTGCCAGCAGTCCAGGGACACCTATGAACACTGAAGCTTTCTTT.